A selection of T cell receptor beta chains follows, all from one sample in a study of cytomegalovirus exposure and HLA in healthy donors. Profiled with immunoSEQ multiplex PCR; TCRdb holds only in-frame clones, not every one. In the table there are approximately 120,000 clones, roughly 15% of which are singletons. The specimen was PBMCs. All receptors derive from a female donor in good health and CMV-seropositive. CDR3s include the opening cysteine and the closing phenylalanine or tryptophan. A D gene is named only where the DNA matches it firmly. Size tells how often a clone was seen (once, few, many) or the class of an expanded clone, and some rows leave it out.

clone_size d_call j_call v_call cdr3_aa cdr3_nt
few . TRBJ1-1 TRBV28 CASEGGGSTEAFF TGTGCCAGCGAAGGCGGAGGAAGCACTGAAGCTTTCTTT
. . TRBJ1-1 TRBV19 CASNVARNTEAFF TGTGCCAGTAACGTGGCAAGGAACACTGAAGCTTTCTTT
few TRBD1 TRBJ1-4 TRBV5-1 CASSSGTDYEKLFF TGCGCCAGCAGTTCCGGGACAGACTATGAAAAACTGTTTTTT
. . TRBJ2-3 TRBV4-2 CASSRTRGGGTDTQYF TGTGCCAGCAGCCGGACGAGGGGGGGAGGCACAGATACGCAGTATTTT
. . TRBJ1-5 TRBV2 CASSGTNQPQHF TGTGCCAGCAGCGGGACTAATCAGCCCCAGCATTTT
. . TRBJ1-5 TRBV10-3 CAISESRRSGNQPQHF TGTGCCATCAGTGAGTCTCGGCGGAGTGGCAATCAGCCCCAGCATTTT
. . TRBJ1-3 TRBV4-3 CASSQDHFRGTSGNTIYF TGCGCCAGCAGCCAAGATCATTTTAGAGGTACCTCTGGAAACACCATATATTTT
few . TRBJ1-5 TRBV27 CASSRQYNQPQHF TGTGCCAGCAGTAGACAGTACAATCAGCCCCAGCATTTT
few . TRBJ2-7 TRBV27 CASSLSLRYEQYF TGTGCCAGCAGTTTATCTCTTCGTTACGAGCAGTACTTC
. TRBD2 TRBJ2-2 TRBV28 CASSLTSGSNTGELFF TGTGCCAGCAGTTTGACTAGCGGGTCAAACACCGGGGAGCTGTTTTTT
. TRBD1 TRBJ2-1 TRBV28 CASSLSLGQGRHNEQFF TGTGCCAGCAGTTTATCTCTCGGACAGGGGCGACACAATGAGCAGTTCTTC
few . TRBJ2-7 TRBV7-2 CASAIKSSSYEQYF TGTGCCAGCGCCATCAAGTCGAGCTCCTACGAGCAGTACTTC
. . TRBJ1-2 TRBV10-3 CAISQQEGYGYTF TGTGCCATCAGCCAACAGGAGGGGTATGGCTACACCTTC
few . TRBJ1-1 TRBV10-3 CAISGVGQRHGTLMNTEAFF TGTGCCATCAGTGGAGTCGGACAGCGACATGGAACCCTAATGAACACTGAAGCTTTCTTT